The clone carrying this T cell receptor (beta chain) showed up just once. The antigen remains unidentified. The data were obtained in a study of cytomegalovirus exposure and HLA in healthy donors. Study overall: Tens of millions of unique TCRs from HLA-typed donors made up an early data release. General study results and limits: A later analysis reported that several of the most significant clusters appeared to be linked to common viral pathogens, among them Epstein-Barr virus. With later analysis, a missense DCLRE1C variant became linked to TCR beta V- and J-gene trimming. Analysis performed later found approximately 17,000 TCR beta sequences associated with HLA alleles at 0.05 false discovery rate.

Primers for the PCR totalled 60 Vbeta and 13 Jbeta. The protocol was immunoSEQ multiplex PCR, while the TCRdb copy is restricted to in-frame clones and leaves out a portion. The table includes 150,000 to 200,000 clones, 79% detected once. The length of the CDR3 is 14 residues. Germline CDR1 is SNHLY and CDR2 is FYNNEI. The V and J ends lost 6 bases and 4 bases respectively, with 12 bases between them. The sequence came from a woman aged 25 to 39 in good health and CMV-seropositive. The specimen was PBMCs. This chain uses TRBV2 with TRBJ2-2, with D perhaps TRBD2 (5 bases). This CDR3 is CASRSPRGTGELFF. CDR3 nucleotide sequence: TGTGCCAGCAGATCCCCCCGGGGCACCGGGGAGCTGTTTTTT.